This T cell receptor (beta chain) derives from a study of blood T cell repertoires in COVID-19. Turning to the study itself: The cDNA or gDNA used as material had been derived from T cells, B-cell-depleted T cells, or PBMCs.

Profiling relied on immunoSEQ multiplex PCR, and the TCRdb table lists in-frame clones only, not all of them. Seen here are about 200,000 clones, around nine tenths observed once, and the top ten hold roughly a sixth. The clonotype comes from a man aged 45-60 years with COVID-19, enrolled during active disease. The specimen was peripheral blood.

The CDR3 DNA reads as TGTGCCAGCAGGTCTGGTGGCGGAAACACCATATATTTT. Protein sequence: CASRSGGGNTIYF. This chain uses TRBV6-5 with TRBJ1-3; D is ambiguous. Trimming removed 6 bases at V and 4 bases at J, with 10 bases between. Germline V gives CDR1 MNHEY, CDR2 SVGAGI. The CDR3 runs to 13 residues.